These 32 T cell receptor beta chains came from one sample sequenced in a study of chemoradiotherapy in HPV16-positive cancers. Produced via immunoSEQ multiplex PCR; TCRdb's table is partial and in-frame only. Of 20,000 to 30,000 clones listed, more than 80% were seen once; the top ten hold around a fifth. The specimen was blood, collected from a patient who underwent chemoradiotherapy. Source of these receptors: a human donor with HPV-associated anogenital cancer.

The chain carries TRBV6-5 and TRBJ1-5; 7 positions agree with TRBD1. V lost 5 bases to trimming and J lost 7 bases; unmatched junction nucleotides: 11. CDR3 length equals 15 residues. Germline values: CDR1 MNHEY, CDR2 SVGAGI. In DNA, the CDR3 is TGTGCCAGCAGTCTGACAGGGAAGAAAGGGCAGCCCCAGCATTTT. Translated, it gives CASSLTGKKGQPQHF.

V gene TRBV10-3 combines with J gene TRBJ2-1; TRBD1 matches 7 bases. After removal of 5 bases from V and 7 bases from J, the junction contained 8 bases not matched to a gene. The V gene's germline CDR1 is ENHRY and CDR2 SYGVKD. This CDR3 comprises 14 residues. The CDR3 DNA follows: TGTGCCATCAGTATCGACAGGGTGGGAAATGAGCAGTTCTTC. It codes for CAISIDRVGNEQFF.

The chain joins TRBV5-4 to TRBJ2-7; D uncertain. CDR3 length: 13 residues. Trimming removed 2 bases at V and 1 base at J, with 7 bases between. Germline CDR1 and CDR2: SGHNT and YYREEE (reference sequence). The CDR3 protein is CASSFGKSYEQYF. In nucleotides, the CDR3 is TGTGCCAGCAGCTTCGGCAAGTCCTACGAGCAGTACTTC.

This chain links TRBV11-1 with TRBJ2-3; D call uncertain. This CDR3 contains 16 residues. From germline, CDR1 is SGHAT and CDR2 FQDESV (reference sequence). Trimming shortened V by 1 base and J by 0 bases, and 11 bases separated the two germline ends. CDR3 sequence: CASSLDAAYSTDTQYF. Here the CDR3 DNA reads TGTGCCAGCAGCTTAGATGCGGCTTATAGCACAGATACGCAGTATTTT.

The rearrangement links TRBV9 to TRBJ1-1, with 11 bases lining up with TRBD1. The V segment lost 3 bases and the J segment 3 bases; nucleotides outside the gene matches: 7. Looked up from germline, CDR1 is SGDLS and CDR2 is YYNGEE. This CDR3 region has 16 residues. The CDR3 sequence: CASSAVDRGPHTEAFF. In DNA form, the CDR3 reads TGTGCCAGCAGCGCTGTGGACAGGGGGCCGCACACTGAAGCTTTCTTT. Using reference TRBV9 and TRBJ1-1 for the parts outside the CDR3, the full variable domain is DSGVTQTPKHLITATGQRVTLRCSPRSGDLSVYWYQQSLDQGLQFLIQYYNGEERAKGNILERFSAQQFPDLHSELNLSSLELGDSALYFCASSAVDRGPHTEAFFGQGTRLTVV.

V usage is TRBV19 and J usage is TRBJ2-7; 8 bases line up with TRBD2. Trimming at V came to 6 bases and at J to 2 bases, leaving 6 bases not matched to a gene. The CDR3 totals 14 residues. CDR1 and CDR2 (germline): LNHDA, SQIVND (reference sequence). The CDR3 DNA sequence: TGTGCCAGTAGCATAATAGCGGGGACCTACGAGCAGTACTTC. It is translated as CASSIIAGTYEQYF.

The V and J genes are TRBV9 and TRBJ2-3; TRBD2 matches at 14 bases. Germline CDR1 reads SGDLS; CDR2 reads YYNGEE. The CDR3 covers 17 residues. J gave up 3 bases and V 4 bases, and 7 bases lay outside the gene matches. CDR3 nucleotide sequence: TGTGCCAGCAGCTCTAGACTAGCGGGAGGGGCAACAGATACGCAGTATTTT. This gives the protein CASSSRLAGGATDTQYF. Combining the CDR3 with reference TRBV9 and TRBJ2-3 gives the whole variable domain DSGVTQTPKHLITATGQRVTLRCSPRSGDLSVYWYQQSLDQGLQFLIQYYNGEERAKGNILERFSAQQFPDLHSELNLSSLELGDSALYFCASSSRLAGGATDTQYFGPGTRLTVL.

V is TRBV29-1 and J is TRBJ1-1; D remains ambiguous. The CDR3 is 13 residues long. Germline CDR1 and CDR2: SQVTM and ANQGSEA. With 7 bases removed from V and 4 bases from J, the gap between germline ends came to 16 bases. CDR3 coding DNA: TGCAGCGGGTTTGGATCTGACTTCACTGAAGCTTTCTTT. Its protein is CSGFGSDFTEAFF.

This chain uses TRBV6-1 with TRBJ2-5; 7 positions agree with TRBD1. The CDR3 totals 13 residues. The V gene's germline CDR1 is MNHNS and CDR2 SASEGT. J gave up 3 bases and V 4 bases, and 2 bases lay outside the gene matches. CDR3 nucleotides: TGTGCCAGCAGTGGTGGGACAGAAGAGACCCAGTACTTC. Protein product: CASSGGTEETQYF.

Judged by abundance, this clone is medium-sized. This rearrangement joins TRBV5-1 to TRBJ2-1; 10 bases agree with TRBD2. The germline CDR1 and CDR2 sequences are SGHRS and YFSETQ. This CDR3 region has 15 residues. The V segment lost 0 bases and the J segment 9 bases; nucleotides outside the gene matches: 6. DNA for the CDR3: TGCGCCAGCAGCTTGGGAGCGGGAGGGCCCCCTGAGCAGTTCTTC. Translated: CASSLGAGGPPEQFF.

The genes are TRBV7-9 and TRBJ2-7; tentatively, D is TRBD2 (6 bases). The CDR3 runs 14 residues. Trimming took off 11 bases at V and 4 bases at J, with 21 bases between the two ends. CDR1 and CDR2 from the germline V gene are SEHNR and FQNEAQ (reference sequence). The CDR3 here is CAGRSGTLNYEQYF. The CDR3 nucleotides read TGTGCCGGACGATCCGGGACTTTGAATTACGAGCAGTACTTC.

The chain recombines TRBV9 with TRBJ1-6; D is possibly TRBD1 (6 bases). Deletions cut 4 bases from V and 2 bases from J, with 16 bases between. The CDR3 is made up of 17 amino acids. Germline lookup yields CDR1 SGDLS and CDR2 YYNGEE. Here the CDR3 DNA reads TGTGCCAGCAGCTTACGACAGGACGAAACCTATAATTCACCCCTCCACTTT. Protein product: CASSLRQDETYNSPLHF.

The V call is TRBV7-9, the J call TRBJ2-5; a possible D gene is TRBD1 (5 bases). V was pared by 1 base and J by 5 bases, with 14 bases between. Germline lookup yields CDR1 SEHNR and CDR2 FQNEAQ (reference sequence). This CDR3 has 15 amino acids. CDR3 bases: TGTGCCAGCAGCTTAGGTGCAACAGGCCGGGAGACCCAGTACTTC. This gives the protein CASSLGATGRETQYF.

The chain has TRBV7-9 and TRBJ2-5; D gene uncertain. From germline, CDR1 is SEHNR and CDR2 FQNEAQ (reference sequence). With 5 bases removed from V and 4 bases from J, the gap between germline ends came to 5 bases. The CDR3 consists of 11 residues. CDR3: CASSRGETQYF. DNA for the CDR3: TGTGCCAGCAGCCGCGGAGAGACCCAGTACTTC.

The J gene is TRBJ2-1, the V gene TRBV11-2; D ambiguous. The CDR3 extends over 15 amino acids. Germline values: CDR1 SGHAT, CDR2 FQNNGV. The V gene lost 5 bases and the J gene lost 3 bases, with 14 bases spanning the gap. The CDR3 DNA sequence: TGTGCCAGCAGCCAAACCCTAGGCGTCTACAATGAGCAGTTCTTC. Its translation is CASSQTLGVYNEQFF.

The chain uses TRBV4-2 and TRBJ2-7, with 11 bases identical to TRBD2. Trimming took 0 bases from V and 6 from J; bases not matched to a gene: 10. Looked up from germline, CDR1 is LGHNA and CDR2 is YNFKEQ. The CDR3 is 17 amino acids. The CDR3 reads CASSQDVIAGGLGEQYF. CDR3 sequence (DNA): TGTGCCAGCAGCCAAGATGTGATAGCGGGGGGGCTAGGCGAGCAGTACTTC.

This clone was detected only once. The CDR3 loop is CASSPIAGGSYEQYF. The DNA for the CDR3 is TGTGCCAGCAGCCCGATTGCGGGGGGCTCCTACGAGCAGTACTTC. This chain uses TRBV7-9 with TRBJ2-7; the match to TRBD2 covers 8 bases. Trimming took 5 bases from V and 0 from J; bases not matched to a gene: 6. Germline CDR1 SEHNR, CDR2 FQNEAQ (reference sequence). The CDR3 spans 15 residues.

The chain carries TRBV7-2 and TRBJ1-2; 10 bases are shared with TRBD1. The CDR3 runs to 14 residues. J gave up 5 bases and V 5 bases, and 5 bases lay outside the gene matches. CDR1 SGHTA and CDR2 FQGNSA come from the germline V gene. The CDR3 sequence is CASSLGTGDYGYTF. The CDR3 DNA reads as TGTGCCAGCAGCCTGGGGACAGGGGATTATGGCTACACCTTC.

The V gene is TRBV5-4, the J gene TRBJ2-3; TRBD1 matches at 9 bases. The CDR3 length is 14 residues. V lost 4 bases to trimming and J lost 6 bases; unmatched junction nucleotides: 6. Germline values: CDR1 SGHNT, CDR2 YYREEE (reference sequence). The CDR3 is CASSPGTGLDTQYF. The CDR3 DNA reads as TGTGCCAGCAGCCCCGGGACAGGGCTGGATACGCAGTATTTT.

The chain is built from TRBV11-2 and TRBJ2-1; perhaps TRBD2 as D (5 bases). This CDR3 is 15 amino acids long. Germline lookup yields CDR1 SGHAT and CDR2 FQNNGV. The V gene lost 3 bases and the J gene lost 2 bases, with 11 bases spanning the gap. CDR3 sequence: CASSFRWETYNEQFF. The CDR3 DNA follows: TGTGCCAGCAGCTTTAGGTGGGAGACCTACAATGAGCAGTTCTTC. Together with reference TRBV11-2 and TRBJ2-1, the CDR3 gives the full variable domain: EAGVAQSPRYKIIEKRQSVAFWCNPISGHATLYWYQQILGQGPKLLIQFQNNGVVDDSQLPKDRFSAERLKGVDSTLKIQPAKLEDSAVYLCASSFRWETYNEQFFGPGTRLTVL.

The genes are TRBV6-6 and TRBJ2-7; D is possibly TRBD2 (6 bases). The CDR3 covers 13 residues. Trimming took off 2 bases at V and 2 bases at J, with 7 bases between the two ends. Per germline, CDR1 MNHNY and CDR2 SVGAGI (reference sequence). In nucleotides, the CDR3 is TGTGCCAGCAGTTACCCGGGAGCCTACGAGCAGTACTTC. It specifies CASSYPGAYEQYF.

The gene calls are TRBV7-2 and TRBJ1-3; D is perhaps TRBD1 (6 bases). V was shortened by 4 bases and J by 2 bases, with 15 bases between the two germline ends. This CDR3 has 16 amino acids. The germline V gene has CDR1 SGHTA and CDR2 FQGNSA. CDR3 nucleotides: TGTGCCAGCAGCTGGGACACCGCCGGACCTGGAAACACCATATATTTT. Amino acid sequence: CASSWDTAGPGNTIYF.

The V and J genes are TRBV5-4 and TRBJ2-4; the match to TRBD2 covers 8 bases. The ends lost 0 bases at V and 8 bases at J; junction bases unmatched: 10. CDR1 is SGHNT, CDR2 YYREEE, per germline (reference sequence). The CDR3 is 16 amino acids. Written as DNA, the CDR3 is TGTGCCAGCAGCTTGGCCGGGAGGGGGGCCGAAGACATTCAGTACTTC. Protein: CASSLAGRGAEDIQYF.

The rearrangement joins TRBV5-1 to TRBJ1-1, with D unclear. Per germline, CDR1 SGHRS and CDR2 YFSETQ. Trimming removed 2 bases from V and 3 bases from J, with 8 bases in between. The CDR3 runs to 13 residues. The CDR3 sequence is CASSFQGDTEAFF. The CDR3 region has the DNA TGCGCCAGCAGCTTCCAAGGCGACACTGAAGCTTTCTTT. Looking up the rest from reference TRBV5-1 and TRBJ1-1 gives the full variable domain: KAGVTQTPRYLIKTRGQQVTLSCSPISGHRSVSWYQQTPGQGLQFLFEYFSETQRNKGNFPGRFSGRQFSNSRSEMNVSTLELGDSALYLCASSFQGDTEAFFGQGTRLTVV.

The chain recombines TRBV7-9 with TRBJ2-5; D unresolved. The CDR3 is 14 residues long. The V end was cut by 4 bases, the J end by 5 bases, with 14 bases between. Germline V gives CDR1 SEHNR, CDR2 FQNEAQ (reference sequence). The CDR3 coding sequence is TGTGCCAGCAGCTCAGGAGTGGTTCCGGAGACCCAGTACTTC. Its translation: CASSSGVVPETQYF. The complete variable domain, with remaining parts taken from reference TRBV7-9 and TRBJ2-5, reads DTGVSQNPRHKITKRGQNVTFRCDPISEHNRLYWYRQTLGQGPEFLTYFQNEAQLEKSRLLSDRFSAERPKGSFSTLEIQRTEQGDSAMYLCASSSGVVPETQYFGPGTRLLVL.

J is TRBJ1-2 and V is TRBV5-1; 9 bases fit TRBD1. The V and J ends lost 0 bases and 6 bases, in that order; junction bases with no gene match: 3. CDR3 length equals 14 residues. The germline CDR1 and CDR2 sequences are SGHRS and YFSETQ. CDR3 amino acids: CASSLGTGVNGYTF. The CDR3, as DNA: TGCGCCAGCAGCTTGGGGACAGGGGTTAATGGCTACACCTTC. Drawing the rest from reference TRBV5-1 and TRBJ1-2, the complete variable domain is KAGVTQTPRYLIKTRGQQVTLSCSPISGHRSVSWYQQTPGQGLQFLFEYFSETQRNKGNFPGRFSGRQFSNSRSEMNVSTLELGDSALYLCASSLGTGVNGYTFGSGTRLTVV.

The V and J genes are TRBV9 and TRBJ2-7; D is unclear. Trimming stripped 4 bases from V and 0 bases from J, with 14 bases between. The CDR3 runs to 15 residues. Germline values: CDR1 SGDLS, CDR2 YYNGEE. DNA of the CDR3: TGTGCCAGCAGCCCAGGAATTGAGGCCTCCTACGAGCAGTACTTC. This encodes CASSPGIEASYEQYF.

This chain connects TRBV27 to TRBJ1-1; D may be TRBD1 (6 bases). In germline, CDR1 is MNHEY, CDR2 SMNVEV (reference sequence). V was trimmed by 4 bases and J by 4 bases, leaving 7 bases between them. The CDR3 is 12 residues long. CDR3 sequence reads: CASSSGVTEAFF. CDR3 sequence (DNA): TGTGCCAGCAGTTCAGGGGTCACTGAAGCTTTCTTT.

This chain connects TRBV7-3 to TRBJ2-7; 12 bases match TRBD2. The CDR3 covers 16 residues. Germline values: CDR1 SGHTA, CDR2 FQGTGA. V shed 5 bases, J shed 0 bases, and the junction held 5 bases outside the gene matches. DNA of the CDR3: TGTGCCAGCAGCGTCTCTAGCGGGGGGGCCTCCTACGAGCAGTACTTC. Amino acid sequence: CASSVSSGGASYEQYF. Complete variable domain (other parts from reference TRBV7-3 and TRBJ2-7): GAGVSQTPSNKVTEKGKYVELRCDPISGHTALYWYRQSLGQGPEFLIYFQGTGAADDSGLPNDRFFAVRPEGSVSTLKIQRTERGDSAVYLCASSVSSGGASYEQYFGPGTRLTVT.

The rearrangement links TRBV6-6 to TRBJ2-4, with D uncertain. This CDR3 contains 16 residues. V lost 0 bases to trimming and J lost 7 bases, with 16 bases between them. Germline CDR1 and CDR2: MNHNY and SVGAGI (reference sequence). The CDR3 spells CASSYSSAGLGNIQYF. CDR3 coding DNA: TGTGCCAGCAGTTACTCGTCGGCTGGGTTGGGGAACATTCAGTACTTC.

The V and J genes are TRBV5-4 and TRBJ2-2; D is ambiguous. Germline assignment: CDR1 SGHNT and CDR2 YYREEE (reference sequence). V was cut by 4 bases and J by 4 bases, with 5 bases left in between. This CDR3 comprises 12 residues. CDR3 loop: CASSPITGELFF. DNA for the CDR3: TGTGCCAGCAGCCCAATCACCGGGGAGCTGTTTTTT.

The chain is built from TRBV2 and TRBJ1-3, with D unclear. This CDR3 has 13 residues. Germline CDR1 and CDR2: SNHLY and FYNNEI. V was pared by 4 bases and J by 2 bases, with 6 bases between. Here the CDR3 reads CASSGVTGNTIYF. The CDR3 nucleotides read TGTGCCAGCAGTGGGGTTACTGGAAACACCATATATTTT.